The 10 T cell receptor beta chains below were found in one sample sequenced in a study of T cell repertoires in cytomegalovirus infection. TCRdb re-derived calls from the reads in MiXCR, one entry per CDR3 protein. The profile shows 900,000 to 950,000 distinct CDR3 sequences, 30% to 40% of them singletons. For these TCRs, the target antigens are not known. This material consisted of cultured CD8+ T cells from PBMCs, taken from culture after CMV antigen stimulation. These receptors all come from a human donor in good health (CMV status not recorded). Some clones in this sample may be carry-over from other donors' samples.

The chain carries TRBV25-1 and TRBJ1-2; no firm D call. The germline V gene encodes CDR1 MGHDK and CDR2 SYGVNS. V lost 3 bases, J lost 3 bases, and 11 bases lay in between. The CDR3 consists of 14 residues. CDR3 bases: TGTGCCAGCAGTGACACGTTACAGTACTATGGCTACACCTTC. It is translated as CASSDTLQYYGYTF.

This sequence joins TRBV15 and TRBJ1-2; D perhaps matches TRBD1 (5 bases). CDR1 is LNHNV, CDR2 YYDKDF, per germline (reference sequence). The V end lost 5 bases, the J end lost 2 bases, and 18 bases lay between the germline ends. CDR3 length equals 16 residues. This CDR3 is CATSPSWVGGNYGYTF. DNA for the CDR3: TGTGCCACCAGCCCCTCTTGGGTTGGGGGGAACTATGGCTACACCTTC.

The CDR3 DNA follows: TGTGCCAGCAGCTTGGACCGGCCCTGGCAGTTCTTC. Residues: CASSLDRPWQFF. The genes are TRBV7-9 and TRBJ2-1; D gene uncertain. The CDR3 loop spans 12 amino acids. The germline CDR1 and CDR2 sequences are SEHNR and FQNEAQ (reference sequence). Trimming shortened V by 3 bases and J by 12 bases, and 12 bases separated the two germline ends. The full variable domain, with the rest looked up from reference TRBV7-9 and TRBJ2-1, is DTGVSQNPRHKITKRGQNVTFRCDPISEHNRLYWYRQTLGQGPEFLTYFQNEAQLEKSRLLSDRFSAERPKGSFSTLEIQRTEQGDSAMYLCASSLDRPWQFFGPGTRLTVL.

The V call is TRBV5-4, the J call TRBJ2-7; 7 nucleotides agree with TRBD2. CDR3 length: 14 residues. Germline assignment: CDR1 SGHNT and CDR2 YYREEE (reference sequence). V gave up 4 bases and J gave up 1 base; unmatched junction bases: 5. CDR3: CASSEAGLSYEQYF. The CDR3 bases are TGTGCCAGCAGCGAAGCGGGACTTTCCTACGAGCAGTACTTC.

This clonotype was seen at least ten times. The chain's CDR3 is CASGPGPSNQPQHF. The CDR3 DNA sequence: TGTGCTAGTGGCCCCGGGCCTTCCAATCAGCCCCAGCATTTT. V gene TRBV12-5 combines with J gene TRBJ1-5; D is unclear. The germline CDR1 and CDR2 sequences are LGHNT and FRNRAP. The CDR3 loop spans 14 amino acids. Trimming pared 6 bases from V and 3 bases from J, leaving 12 bases between.

This clonotype was recorded a few times. This rearrangement joins TRBV15 to TRBJ1-1, with 12 bases matching TRBD1. The germline gives CDR1 LNHNV, CDR2 YYDKDF (reference sequence). Losses at the gene ends were 3 bases for V and 0 bases for J; bases not matched to a gene: 5. The CDR3 sequence is 17 residues long. CDR3 nucleotides: TGTGCCACCAGCAGGCTGGGACAGGGGGCCATGAACACTGAAGCTTTCTTT. Its protein is CATSRLGQGAMNTEAFF. Variable domain in full (rest from reference TRBV15 and TRBJ1-1): DAMVIQNPRYQVTQFGKPVTLSCSQTLNHNVMYWYQQKSSQAPKLLFHYYDKDFNNEADTPDNFQSRRPNTSFCFLDIRSPGLGDTAMYLCATSRLGQGAMNTEAFFGQGTRLTVV.

The sample holds a few counts of this clonotype. The chain links TRBV7-6 to TRBJ2-1, with 7 bases matching TRBD2. Germline values: CDR1 SGHVS, CDR2 FNYEAQ. J lost 5 bases, V lost 3 bases, and 1 base had no gene match. This CDR3 is 13 amino acids long. CDR3 residues: CASSFTSDNEQFF. The CDR3 DNA is TGTGCCAGCAGCTTTACTAGCGACAATGAGCAGTTCTTC.

This clonotype was detected a few times. As DNA, the CDR3 is TGCGCCAGCAGTCAGCCTTCACATAATGATCAGCCCCAGCATTTT. It codes for CASSQPSHNDQPQHF. This chain uses TRBV23-1 with TRBJ1-5; no clear D gene. TRBV23-1 is an ORF for which the function is uncertain. The CDR3 is 15 amino acids. V was shortened by 3 bases and J by 5 bases, with 14 bases between the two germline ends.

This clonotype was seen only a few times. The chain links TRBV28 to TRBJ2-7; 11 nucleotides line up with TRBD2. Trimming removed 5 bases from V and 2 bases from J; junction bases left unmatched: 8. The CDR3 is made up of 16 amino acids. Germline V gives CDR1 MDHEN, CDR2 SYDVKM. The CDR3 reads CASSAATSGEPYEQYV. The CDR3 coding sequence is TGTGCCAGCAGTGCCGCGACTAGCGGGGAGCCCTACGAGCAGTACGTC.

This sequence joins TRBV7-9 and TRBJ2-7, with unresolved D. Germline CDR1 is SEHNR and CDR2 is FQNEAQ (reference sequence). The V gene lost 2 bases and the J gene lost 6 bases, with 11 bases spanning the gap. The CDR3 is made up of 13 amino acids. The CDR3 is CASSLNWIVEQYV. The CDR3 bases are TGTGCCAGCAGCTTAAATTGGATAGTCGAGCAGTACGTC.